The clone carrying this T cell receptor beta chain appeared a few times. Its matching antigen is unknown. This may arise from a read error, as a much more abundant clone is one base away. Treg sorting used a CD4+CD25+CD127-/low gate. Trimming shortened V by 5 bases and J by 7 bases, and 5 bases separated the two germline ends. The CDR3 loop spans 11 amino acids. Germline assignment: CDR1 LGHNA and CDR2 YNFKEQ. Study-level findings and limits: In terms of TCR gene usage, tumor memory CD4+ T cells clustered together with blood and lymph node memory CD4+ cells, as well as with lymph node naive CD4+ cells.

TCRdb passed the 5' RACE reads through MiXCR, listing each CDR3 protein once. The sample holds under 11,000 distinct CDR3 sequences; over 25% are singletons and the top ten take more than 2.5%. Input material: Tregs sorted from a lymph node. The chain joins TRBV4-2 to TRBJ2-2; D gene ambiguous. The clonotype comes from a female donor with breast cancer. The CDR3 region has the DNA TGTGCCAGCAGCGAGCGCGGGGAGCTGTTTTTT. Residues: CASSERGELFF.